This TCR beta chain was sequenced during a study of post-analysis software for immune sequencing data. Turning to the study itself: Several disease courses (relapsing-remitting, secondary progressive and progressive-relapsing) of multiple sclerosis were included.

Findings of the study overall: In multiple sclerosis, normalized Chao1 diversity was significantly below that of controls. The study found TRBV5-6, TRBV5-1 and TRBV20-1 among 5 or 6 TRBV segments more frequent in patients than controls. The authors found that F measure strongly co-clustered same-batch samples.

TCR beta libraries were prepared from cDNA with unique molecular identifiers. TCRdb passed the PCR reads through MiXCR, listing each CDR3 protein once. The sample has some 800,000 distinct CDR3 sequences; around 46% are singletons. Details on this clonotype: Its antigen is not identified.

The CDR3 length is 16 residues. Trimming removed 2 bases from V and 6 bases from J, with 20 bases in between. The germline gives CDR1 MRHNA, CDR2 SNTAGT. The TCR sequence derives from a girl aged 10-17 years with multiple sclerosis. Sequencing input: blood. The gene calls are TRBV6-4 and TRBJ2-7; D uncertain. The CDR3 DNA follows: TGTGCCAGCAGTGACACCACTGTGGGGATCTCCACCGAGCAGTACTTC. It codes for CASSDTTVGISTEQYF.